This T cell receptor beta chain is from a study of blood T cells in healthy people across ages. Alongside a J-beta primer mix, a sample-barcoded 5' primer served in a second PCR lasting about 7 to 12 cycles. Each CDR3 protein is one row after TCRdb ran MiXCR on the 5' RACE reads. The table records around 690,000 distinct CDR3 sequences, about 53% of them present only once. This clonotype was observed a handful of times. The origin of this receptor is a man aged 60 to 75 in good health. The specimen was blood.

Here the CDR3 DNA reads TGCGCCAGCAGAGTCCCGGGACAGGGTCAGTTCTTC. Translation: CASRVPGQGQFF. The chain employs TRBV5-1 and TRBJ2-1, with 9 bases matching TRBD1. V was pared by 5 bases and J by 13 bases, with 7 bases of the junction left unmatched. The germline CDR1 and CDR2 sequences are SGHRS and YFSETQ. This CDR3 comprises 12 residues.